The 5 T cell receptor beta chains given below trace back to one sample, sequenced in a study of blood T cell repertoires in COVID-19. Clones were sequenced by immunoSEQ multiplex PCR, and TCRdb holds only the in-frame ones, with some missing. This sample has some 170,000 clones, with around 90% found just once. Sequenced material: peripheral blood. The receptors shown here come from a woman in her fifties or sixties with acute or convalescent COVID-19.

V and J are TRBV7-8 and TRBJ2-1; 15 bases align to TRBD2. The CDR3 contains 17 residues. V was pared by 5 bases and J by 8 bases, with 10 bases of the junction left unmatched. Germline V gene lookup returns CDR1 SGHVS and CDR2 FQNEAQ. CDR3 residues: CASSPSPGLAGGYEQFF. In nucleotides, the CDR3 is TGTGCCAGCAGCCCTAGCCCGGGACTAGCGGGAGGCTATGAGCAGTTCTTC.

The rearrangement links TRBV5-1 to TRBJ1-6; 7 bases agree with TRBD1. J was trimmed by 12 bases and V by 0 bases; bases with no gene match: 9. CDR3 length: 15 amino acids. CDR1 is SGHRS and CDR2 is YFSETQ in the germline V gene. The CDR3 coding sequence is TGCGCCAGCAGCTTGGCTACCGGGACAGCGAGACCCCTCCACTTT. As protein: CASSLATGTARPLHF.

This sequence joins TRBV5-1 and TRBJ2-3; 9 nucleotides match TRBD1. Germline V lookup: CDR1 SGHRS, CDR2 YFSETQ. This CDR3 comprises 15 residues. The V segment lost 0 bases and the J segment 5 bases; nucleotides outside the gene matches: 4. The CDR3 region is CASSLGQGVGDTQYF. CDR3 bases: TGCGCCAGCAGCTTGGGACAGGGGGTTGGAGATACGCAGTATTTT.

The CDR3, as DNA: TGTGCCAGCAGCTTAGTTGCAGGGGGCGGCTATGGCTACACCTTC. Translating gives CASSLVAGGGYGYTF. V is TRBV7-2 and J is TRBJ1-2, with 8 bases that match TRBD1. After removal of 1 base from V and 4 bases from J, the junction contained 5 bases not matched to a gene. This CDR3 has 15 residues. CDR1 is SGHTA and CDR2 is FQGNSA in the germline V gene.

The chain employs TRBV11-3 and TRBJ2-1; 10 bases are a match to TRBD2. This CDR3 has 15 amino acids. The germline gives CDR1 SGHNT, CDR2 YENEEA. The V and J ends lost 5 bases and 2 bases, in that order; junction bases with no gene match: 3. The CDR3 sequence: CASSKTSGPYNEQFF. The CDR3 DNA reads TGTGCCAGCAGCAAGACTAGCGGGCCCTACAATGAGCAGTTCTTC.